This is a list of T cell receptor beta chains from one sample in a study of liver allograft versus peripheral blood T cells. MiXCR was run by TCRdb on the reads, yielding one entry per CDR3 protein. The sample holds about 13,000 distinct CDR3 sequences, roughly 20% seen once. These TCRs come from a human patient who had a liver transplant. Some of the T cells might come from the graft donor. Both conserved end residues are part of each CDR3. Size tells how often a clone was seen (once, few, many) or the class of an expanded clone, and some rows leave it out.

len	abundance	v_gene	CDR3aa
14	-	TRBV3-1	CASSPRLKSYEQYF
17	medium-sized	TRBV19	CASSNQGYRATNEKLFF
16	many	TRBV18	CASSHLTSGGAGEQFF
14	many	TRBV28	CASSLSDYSGEQFF
18	few	TRBV15	CATSRDGRGLDSTDTQYF
15	-	TRBV5-4	CASSLPNRVTGELFF
13	-	TRBV28	CASSFLPQGGYTF
15	few	TRBV5-4	CASSFAQGNTGELFF
13	few	TRBV3-1	CATGTSGSYEQYF
13	few	TRBV5-4	CASSLAGSSEAFF
13	few	TRBV28	CASSPTVTDTQYF
13	medium-sized	TRBV18	CASGKGARDEQFF
16	many	TRBV19	CASILDSKYSNQPQHF
15	few	TRBV6-1	CASSDLLAGEETQYF
12	medium-sized	TRBV7-2	CASSPTNYGYTF
17	few	TRBV5-6	CASSLPGSSGRGGSQFF
16	-	TRBV6-1	CASSEVAGGPSYEQYF
17	many	TRBV6-2/TRBV6-3	CASSYRASGGTYNEQFF
11	-	TRBV29-1	CSGGLADTQYF
16	once	TRBV28	CASTSGANSGANVLTF
13	few	TRBV12-3/TRBV12-4	CASTLRHNEKLFF
13	-	TRBV6-5	CASTEQQNSPLHF
14	many	TRBV20-1	CSAPQGPFRSPLHF
15	-	TRBV7-2	CASSFYGRGQETQYF
13	-	TRBV27	CASSLSLGVEQYF
13	few	TRBV24-1	CASSYGFTDTQYF
17	-	TRBV28	CASSLSGLAGRTDTQYF
16	-	TRBV27	CASSLPGGWNTGELFF
13	few	TRBV20-1	CSARTDMNTEAFF
15	medium-sized	TRBV29-1	CSVDGLAGSTDTQYF
16	medium-sized	TRBV27	CASSIRPPTDNEKLFF
11	-	TRBV20-1	CSARPFKEAFF
15	few	TRBV12-3/TRBV12-4	CASSLRASPYNEQFF
16	medium-sized	TRBV28	CASSSKPGQRNYGYTF
16	-	TRBV11-2	CASSLRQDFLSYEQYF
14	-	TRBV7-2	CASSPKAGGYEQYF
17	medium-sized	TRBV28	CASSSYPAGKSGNTIYF
15	many	TRBV6-6	CASSYLDRGPIEAFF
13	once	TRBV5-5	CASSLSPNGEPFF
15	medium-sized	TRBV28	CASTPGQASNSPLHF
13	-	TRBV20-1	CSARGDSNQPQHF
14	medium-sized	TRBV6-5	CASSYDRRNQPQHF
17	medium-sized	TRBV6-5	CASSSSVWGKIAPGYTF